Following are 31 T cell receptor beta chains from one sample sequenced in a study of CXCR3-negative and CXCR3-positive naive CD8 T cells (dated by TCRdb to between 2018 and 2021). For sequencing, a NextSeq 550 was employed. The Human TCR Profiling Kit (MiLaboratory) was used to prepare UMI-labeled 5' RACE TRB cDNA libraries. Based on TCRdb reprocessing of the reads, there is one entry per CDR3 protein sequence, and DNA is missing. Per the sample table, the count is 130,000 or so distinct CDR3 sequences. The ten largest clones capture approximately 0.46% of the sample. The sample consisted of naive CXCR3- CD8+ T cells from blood. The label giving this sample's cell subset or site can be read as: CD45RO-CCR7+CD27+CD95- naive CD8+ T cells lacking CXCR3 (TNR3-). Every receptor here comes from a human donor in good health. Some clones in this sample may be carry-over from other donors' samples.

V gene TRBV12-3 or TRBV12-4 combines with J gene TRBJ2-7; the D gene TCRdb calls, TRBD2, cannot be checked with no DNA. The CDR3 is made up of 15 amino acids. The CDR3 sequence: CASSFWGTSTGEQYF.

J is TRBJ2-1 and V is TRBV20-1. CDR3 length equals 16 residues. Germline assignment: CDR1 DFQATT and CDR2 SNEGSKA (reference sequence). CDR3 sequence reads: CSARVRSFSSYNEQFF.

CDR3 sequence reads: CASSSNEGRPYEQYF. The rearrangement links TRBV7-6 to TRBJ2-7; the D call from TCRdb, TRBD1, cannot be confirmed without DNA. Germline-derived CDR1 and CDR2 are SGHVS and FNYEAQ. This CDR3 is built from 15 residues.

This chain uses TRBV5-5 with TRBJ2-1. CDR1 SGHKS and CDR2 YYEKEE come from the germline V gene (reference sequence). This CDR3 has 18 residues. CDR3 sequence: CASSLDLWRANTYNEQFF. The full variable domain, completed using reference TRBV5-5 and TRBJ2-1, is DAGVTQSPTHLIKTRGQQVTLRCSPISGHKSVSWYQQVLGQGPQFIFQYYEKEERGRGNFPDRFSARQFPNYSSELNVNALLLGDSALYLCASSLDLWRANTYNEQFFGPGTRLTVL.

This chain connects TRBV14 to TRBJ2-2. In germline, CDR1 is SGHDN, CDR2 FVKESK. The CDR3 extends over 12 amino acids. This CDR3 is CASGPITGELFF.

The chain carries TRBV12-3 or TRBV12-4 and TRBJ1-5. The CDR3 is 18 residues long. The CDR3 loop reads CASSLPPNTRDSNQPQHF.

The chain links TRBV6-5 to TRBJ2-2; TCRdb names TRBD1, which stays unverified in the absence of DNA. The CDR3 is made up of 14 amino acids. Germline-derived CDR1 and CDR2 are MNHEY and SVGAGI. CDR3 sequence reads: CASSPGQGTGELFF.

The chain carries TRBV20-1 and TRBJ1-5; TCRdb's D call, TRBD1, is unchecked because there is no DNA. The CDR3 runs 14 residues. The V gene's germline CDR1 is DFQATT and CDR2 SNEGSKA (reference sequence). The CDR3 loop reads CSAWDRDSNQPQHF.

The gene calls are TRBV14 and TRBJ2-1. This CDR3 contains 16 residues. Germline loops: CDR1 SGHDN, CDR2 FVKESK. CDR3 protein: CASSQQVLVGYNEQFF. Using reference TRBV14 and TRBJ2-1 for the parts outside the CDR3, the full variable domain is EAGVTQFPSHSVIEKGQTVTLRCDPISGHDNLYWYRRVMGKEIKFLLHFVKESKQDESGMPNNRFLAERTGGTYSTLKVQPAELEDSGVYFCASSQQVLVGYNEQFFGPGTRLTVL.

J is TRBJ1-1 and V is TRBV29-1; TCRdb's D call of TRBD1 is untestable without DNA. This CDR3 spans 15 amino acids. Per germline, CDR1 SQVTM and CDR2 ANQGSEA. The CDR3: CSARTTPAGGSEAFF.

The chain uses TRBV5-1 and TRBJ2-1; TCRdb's D call of TRBD2 is untestable without DNA. CDR1 SGHRS and CDR2 YFSETQ come from the germline V gene. This CDR3 is built from 17 residues. The CDR3 reads CASSPAGTLSSYNEQFF.

The chain has TRBV10-2 and TRBJ2-7; the TCRdb call, TRBD2, lacks DNA for checking. The CDR3 is 15 amino acids. Germline lookup yields CDR1 WSHSY and CDR2 SAAADI. The CDR3 loop is CASSEISSGTPEQYF.

The gene calls are TRBV2 and TRBJ2-7; TCRdb proposes TRBD1, but this gene call is untestable without DNA. Germline CDR1 SNHLY, CDR2 FYNNEI. The CDR3 covers 14 residues. The CDR3: CASSEGGIPYEQYF.

J is TRBJ1-2 and V is TRBV7-2. Germline V lookup: CDR1 SGHTA, CDR2 FQGNSA. This CDR3 has 14 residues. The CDR3 here is CASSLEPANYGYTF.

The rearrangement uses TRBV6-5 and TRBJ2-7; TCRdb outputs TRBD2, but without DNA this stays unchecked. The CDR3 covers 17 residues. Germline CDR1 reads MNHEY; CDR2 reads SVGAGI. The CDR3 loop reads CASSFSIGGGNSYEQYF.

The chain links TRBV29-1 to TRBJ2-1. CDR1 and CDR2 from the germline V gene are SQVTM and ANQGSEA. CDR3 length: 12 residues. CDR3 in amino acids: CSVDGLANEQFF.

V gene TRBV7-9 combines with J gene TRBJ1-3. CDR3 size: 15 residues. From germline, CDR1 is SEHNR and CDR2 FQNEAQ (reference sequence). CDR3: CASSLWGGSGNTIYF.

This chain joins TRBV6-2 or TRBV6-3 and TRBJ2-7; checking the TCRdb D call of TRBD2 is not possible without DNA. From germline, CDR1 is MNHEY and CDR2 SVGEGT. The CDR3 extends over 13 amino acids. The CDR3 is CASSAVRAVEQYF.

The CDR3 spells CASSPIGVDNEQFF. V is TRBV12-3 or TRBV12-4 and J is TRBJ2-1; TCRdb outputs TRBD1, but without DNA this stays unchecked. CDR3 length: 14 residues.

The rearrangement links TRBV11-2 to TRBJ2-7; absent DNA, TCRdb's TRBD1 call cannot be checked. Germline CDR1 reads SGHAT; CDR2 reads FQNNGV. This CDR3 has 14 amino acids. CDR3 sequence reads: CASSPPTATYEQYF.

This sequence joins TRBV5-1 and TRBJ2-5; TCRdb returns TRBD1, unconfirmable since there is no DNA. The CDR3 contains 14 residues. Germline V lookup: CDR1 SGHRS, CDR2 YFSETQ. The CDR3 reads CASPTGDQKETQYF.

V usage is TRBV27 and J usage is TRBJ2-7; the TRBD2 assignment by TCRdb is unverifiable without DNA. This CDR3 comprises 13 residues. From germline, CDR1 is MNHEY and CDR2 SMNVEV (reference sequence). The CDR3 loop reads CASRLDSSYEQYF.

V and J are TRBV25-1 and TRBJ2-7; TCRdb reports TRBD1, a call that lacks DNA to check it against. The CDR3 is 15 residues long. Germline CDR1 and CDR2: MGHDK and SYGVNS. Here the CDR3 reads CASSARTGETHEQYF.

V gene TRBV29-1 combines with J gene TRBJ1-1; absent DNA, TCRdb's TRBD1 call cannot be checked. The CDR3 loop spans 13 amino acids. The germline CDR1 and CDR2 sequences are SQVTM and ANQGSEA. CDR3 sequence reads: CSVYLSGVTEAFF.

The genes are TRBV5-6 and TRBJ2-7; the D call of TRBD1 rests on TCRdb alone, since no DNA is present to check it. The CDR3 is made up of 16 amino acids. Germline V gene sequence: CDR1 SGHDT, CDR2 YYEEEE. The CDR3 sequence is CASSGQPPSAAREQYF.

J is TRBJ1-2 and V is TRBV12-3 or TRBV12-4. This CDR3 is 17 amino acids long. CDR3 region: CASSLAGRDTGFYGYTF.

The genes are TRBV19 and TRBJ2-1; TCRdb calls TRBD1, which cannot be checked without DNA. The CDR3 loop spans 15 amino acids. Looked up from germline, CDR1 is LNHDA and CDR2 is SQIVND (reference sequence). This CDR3 is CASMEQGARGNEQFF.

The chain uses TRBV9 and TRBJ2-7. The CDR3 has 14 residues. Germline V gene sequence: CDR1 SGDLS, CDR2 YYNGEE. This CDR3 reads CASSVGFRNYEQYF.

V is TRBV28 and J is TRBJ2-1. Germline assignment: CDR1 MDHEN and CDR2 SYDVKM. This CDR3 spans 15 amino acids. CDR3 residues: CASTIRPTTYNEQFF. Based on the CDR3 plus reference TRBV28 and TRBJ2-1, the full variable domain is DVKVTQSSRYLVKRTGEKVFLECVQDMDHENMFWYRQDPGLGLRLIYFSYDVKMKEKGDIPEGYSVSREKKERFSLILESASTNQTSMYLCASTIRPTTYNEQFFGPGTRLTVL.

CDR3: CASSQDVRVSGELFF. This chain joins TRBV4-1 and TRBJ2-2; TCRdb's D call, TRBD1, is unchecked because there is no DNA. The CDR3 covers 15 residues. The V gene's germline CDR1 is MGHRA and CDR2 YSYEKL.

The chain employs TRBV29-1 and TRBJ2-7; TCRdb reports TRBD1, a call that lacks DNA to check it against. The CDR3 consists of 16 residues. The germline V gene has CDR1 SQVTM and CDR2 ANQGSEA. The CDR3 region is CSVEDWQGANSYEQYF.